The 2 T cell receptor beta chains presented below share a single source sample, sequenced in a study of cytomegalovirus exposure and HLA in healthy donors. The PCR ran on 60 Vbeta and 13 Jbeta primers. TCRdb keeps only in-frame clones here, not all; method: immunoSEQ multiplex PCR. The repertoire holds about 140,000 clones, with 61% as singletons. Sequencing was performed on PBMCs. Every receptor here comes from a male donor in good health and CMV-seronegative.

This clone was detected only once. V is TRBV7-9 and J is TRBJ2-7; tentative D call: TRBD2 (6 bases). Germline V lookup: CDR1 SEHNR, CDR2 FQNEAQ (reference sequence). The CDR3 covers 14 residues. Trimming stripped 3 bases from V and 2 bases from J, with 11 bases between. CDR3 in amino acids: CASSLPGRAYEQYF. The CDR3 nucleotides read TGTGCCAGCAGCTTGCCCGGGAGAGCCTACGAGCAGTACTTC.

This clone was detected only a few times. This sequence joins TRBV7-2 and TRBJ1-3; no clear D gene. CDR1 is SGHTA, CDR2 FQGNSA, per germline. V dropped 1 base and J dropped 0 bases, with 7 bases sitting between them. CDR3 size: 15 residues. The CDR3 sequence: CASSLGASSGNTIYF. CDR3 DNA: TGTGCCAGCAGCTTAGGGGCAAGCTCTGGAAACACCATATATTTT.